This T cell receptor (beta chain) was retrieved from a study of long-term antiretroviral therapy in people with HIV. As for this clone: What it binds is unknown.

Ahead of DNA extraction, samples held 1-10 million cryopreserved PBMC each. Researchers report immunoSEQ v3.0 was run at survey level. Clones were sequenced by immunoSEQ multiplex PCR, and TCRdb holds only the in-frame ones, with some missing. The table includes about 41,000 clones, about 95% detected once. Overall study findings and caveats: ART-treated samples gained diversity yet remained below transplant donor controls.

Germline V gene lookup returns CDR1 SGHTA and CDR2 FQGTGA. V was trimmed by 2 bases and J by 6 bases, leaving 19 bases between them. The CDR3 is made up of 17 amino acids. The source material was unsorted PBMCs, sampled roughly 9.4 years after starting antiretroviral therapy. The clonotype was recovered from a man aged 25-40 years with HIV. The V gene is TRBV7-3, the J gene TRBJ2-2; D is uncertain. CDR3 amino acids: CASSLGPAIRRAGELFF. CDR3 DNA: TGTGCCAGCAGCTTAGGACCAGCTATCAGAAGGGCCGGGGAGCTGTTTTTT. The full variable domain, its missing parts supplied by reference TRBV7-3 and TRBJ2-2, is GAGVSQTPSNKVTEKGKYVELRCDPISGHTALYWYRQSLGQGPEFLIYFQGTGAADDSGLPNDRFFAVRPEGSVSTLKIQRTERGDSAVYLCASSLGPAIRRAGELFFGEGSRLTVL.